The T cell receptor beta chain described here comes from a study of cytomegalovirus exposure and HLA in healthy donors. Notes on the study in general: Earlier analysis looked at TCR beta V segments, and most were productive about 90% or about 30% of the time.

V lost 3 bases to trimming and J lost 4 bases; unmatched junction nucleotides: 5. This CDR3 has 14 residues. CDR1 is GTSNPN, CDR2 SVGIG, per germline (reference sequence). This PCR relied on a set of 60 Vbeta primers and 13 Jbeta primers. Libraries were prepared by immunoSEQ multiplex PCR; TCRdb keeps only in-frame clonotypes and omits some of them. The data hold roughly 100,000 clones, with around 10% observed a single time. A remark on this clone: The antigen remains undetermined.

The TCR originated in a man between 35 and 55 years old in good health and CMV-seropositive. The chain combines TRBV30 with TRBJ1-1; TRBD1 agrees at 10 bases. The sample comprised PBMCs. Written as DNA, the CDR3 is TGTGCCTGGAGGGGACAGGGGATGGGCACTGAAGCTTTCTTT. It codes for CAWRGQGMGTEAFF.